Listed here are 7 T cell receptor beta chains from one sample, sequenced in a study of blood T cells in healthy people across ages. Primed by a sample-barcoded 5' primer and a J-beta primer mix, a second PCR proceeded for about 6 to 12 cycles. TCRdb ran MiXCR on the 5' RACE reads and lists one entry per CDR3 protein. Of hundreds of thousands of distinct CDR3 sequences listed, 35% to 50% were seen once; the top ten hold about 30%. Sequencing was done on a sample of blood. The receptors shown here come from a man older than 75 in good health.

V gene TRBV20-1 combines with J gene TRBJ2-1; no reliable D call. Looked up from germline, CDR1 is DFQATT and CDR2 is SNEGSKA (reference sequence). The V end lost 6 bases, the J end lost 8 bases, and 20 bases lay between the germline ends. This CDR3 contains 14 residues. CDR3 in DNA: TGCAGTGCGAGCTTACAGCGAAACTCCGATGAGCAGTTCTTC. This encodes CSASLQRNSDEQFF.

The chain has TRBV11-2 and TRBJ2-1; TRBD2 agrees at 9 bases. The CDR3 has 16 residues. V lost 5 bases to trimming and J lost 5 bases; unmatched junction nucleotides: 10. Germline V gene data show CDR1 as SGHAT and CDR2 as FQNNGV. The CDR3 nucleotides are TGTGCCAGCAGCGAACCAGGACTAGCGAAGCACAATGAGCAGTTCTTC. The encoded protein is CASSEPGLAKHNEQFF. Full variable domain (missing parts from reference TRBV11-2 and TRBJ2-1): EAGVAQSPRYKIIEKRQSVAFWCNPISGHATLYWYQQILGQGPKLLIQFQNNGVVDDSQLPKDRFSAERLKGVDSTLKIQPAKLEDSAVYLCASSEPGLAKHNEQFFGPGTRLTVL.

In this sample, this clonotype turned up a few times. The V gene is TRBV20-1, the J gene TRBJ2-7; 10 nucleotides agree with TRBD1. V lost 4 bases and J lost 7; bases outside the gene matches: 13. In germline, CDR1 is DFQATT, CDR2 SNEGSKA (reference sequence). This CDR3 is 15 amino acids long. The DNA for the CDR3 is TGCAGTGCTAAAAACCGGGACAGGGGACCCATAGAGCAGTACTTC. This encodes CSAKNRDRGPIEQYF.

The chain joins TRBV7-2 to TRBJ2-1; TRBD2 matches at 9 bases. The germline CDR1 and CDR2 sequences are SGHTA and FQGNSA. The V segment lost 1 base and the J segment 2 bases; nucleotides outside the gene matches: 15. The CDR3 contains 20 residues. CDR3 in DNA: TGTGCCAGCAGCTTAGAGGGGTTCGCGAGCGGGGGGCAACCCTACAATGAGCAGTTCTTC. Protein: CASSLEGFASGGQPYNEQFF.

The CDR3 DNA is TGTGCCAGCAGCCAAACCCCGACAGGGACCCAGTACTTC. As protein: CASSQTPTGTQYF. This rearrangement joins TRBV6-5 to TRBJ2-5; possible D gene TRBD1, 6 bases. The length of the CDR3 is 13 residues. Germline loops: CDR1 MNHEY, CDR2 SVGAGI. Trimming stripped 6 bases from V and 7 bases from J, with 15 bases between.

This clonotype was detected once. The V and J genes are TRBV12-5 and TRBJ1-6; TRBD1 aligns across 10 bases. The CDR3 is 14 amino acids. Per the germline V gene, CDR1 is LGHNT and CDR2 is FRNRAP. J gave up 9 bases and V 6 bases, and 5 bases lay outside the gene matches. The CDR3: CASGPGTGASPLHF. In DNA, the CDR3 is TGTGCTAGTGGCCCCGGGACAGGGGCTTCACCCCTCCACTTT.

CDR3 DNA sequence: TGTGCCAGCAGCCAAAACAGGGGGGGTAACTATGGCTACACCTTC. Translation gives CASSQNRGGNYGYTF. The V gene is TRBV4-2, the J gene TRBJ1-2; TRBD1 agrees at 8 bases. V was clipped by 2 bases and J by 1 base; unmatched bases: 3. There are 15 residues in the CDR3. The germline V gene has CDR1 LGHNA and CDR2 YNFKEQ.